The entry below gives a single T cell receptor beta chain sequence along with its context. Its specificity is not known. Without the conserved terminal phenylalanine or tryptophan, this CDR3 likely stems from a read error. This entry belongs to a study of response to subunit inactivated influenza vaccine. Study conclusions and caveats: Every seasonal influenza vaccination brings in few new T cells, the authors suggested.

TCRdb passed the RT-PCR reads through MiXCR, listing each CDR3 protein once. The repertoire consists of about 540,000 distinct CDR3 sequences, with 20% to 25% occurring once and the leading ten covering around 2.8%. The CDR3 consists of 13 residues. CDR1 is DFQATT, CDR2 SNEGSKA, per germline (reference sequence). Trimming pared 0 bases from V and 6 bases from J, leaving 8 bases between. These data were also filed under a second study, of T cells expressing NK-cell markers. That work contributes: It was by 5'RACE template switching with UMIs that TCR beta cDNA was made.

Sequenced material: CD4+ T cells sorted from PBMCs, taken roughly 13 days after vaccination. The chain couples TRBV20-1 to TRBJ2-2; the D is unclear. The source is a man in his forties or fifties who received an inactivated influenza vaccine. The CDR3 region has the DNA TGCAGTGCTAGAGATCAAGGGCCCGGGGAGCTGTTTCTT. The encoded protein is CSARDQGPGELFL.